This T cell receptor beta chain was identified in a study of beta chain features in type 1 diabetes. The CDR3 spans 11 residues. Trimming removed 6 bases at V and 6 bases at J, with 12 bases between. From germline, CDR1 is SQVTM and CDR2 ANQGSEA. As to this clone: Its antigen is still unknown.

Study-level results: Shorter templates might be favored by PCR, equally in patients and controls. Among type 1 diabetes patients, VDJ junctions had fewer insertions and more deletions. Patients' naive, central memory and regulatory TCRB repertoires appeared more alike than those of healthy donors. All four CD4+ subsets from Type 1 diabetes patients carried moderately but significantly shorter TCRB CDR3s.

The study reverse transcribed the entire isolated RNA, so it sequenced expressed TCRB transcripts. Produced via immunoSEQ multiplex PCR; TCRdb's table is partial and in-frame only. Of 250,000 to 350,000 clones in the sample, 13% to 15% were seen once. The receptor's source is a young man with type 1 diabetes. The chain recombines TRBV29-1 with TRBJ2-7; tentative D call: TRBD2 (5 bases). Specimen: naive CD4+ T cells from blood. The CDR3 sequence: CSVAQRTEQYF. CDR3 coding DNA: TGCAGCGTCGCACAGCGGACCGAGCAGTACTTC.